This TCR beta chain was profiled in a study of T cell responses to AZD1222 COVID-19 vaccine. Turning to the study itself: Second doses that came at about 4 or about 12 weeks were put together. Study conclusions and caveats: Repertoires were collected only later (after the peak T cell response had occurred). Researchers report vaccine-associated CD4 TCRs spanning spike, with dominance at 160-218 and 743-854. Among the donors, most were white British and more were female, and clonal diversity was possibly underestimated.

Measured with immunoSEQ multiplex PCR; TCRdb has only the in-frame clones, and not every one. The sample records about 150,000 clones, nearly 95% being singletons. Comment on this clone: Its antigen is as yet unknown.

This clonotype was sampled from an adult in good health. The sample consisted of peripheral blood, taken on day 0 of AZD1222 vaccination.

DNA for the CDR3: TGCGCCAGCAGCCAAACAGGGGCAGCTAACTATGGCTACACCTTC. It yields the protein CASSQTGAANYGYTF. This chain joins TRBV4-1 and TRBJ1-2; 7 positions match TRBD1. V lost 2 bases, J lost 0 bases, and 3 bases stayed unmatched. Germline CDR1 and CDR2: MGHRA and YSYEKL. The CDR3 loop spans 15 amino acids.